This TCR beta chain was profiled in a study of T cell responses to AZD1222 COVID-19 vaccine. Study-wide background: Second-dose intervals near 4 or 12 weeks were combined.

Of note for this clone: Antigen specificity is unknown.

Study conclusions and caveats: Clonal diversity was possibly underestimated; the donors were predominantly white British and more often female. Vaccine-associated CD4 TCRs spanned spike, dominant at 160-218 and 743-854.

Germline assignment: CDR1 SEHNR and CDR2 FQNEAQ (reference sequence). The CDR3 has 15 residues. Trimming pared 6 bases from V and 0 bases from J, leaving 11 bases between. TCRdb's table, derived via immunoSEQ multiplex PCR, lists solely in-frame clones and lacks some. Of some 150,000 clones in the sample, 90% to 95% were seen once. The chain uses TRBV7-9 and TRBJ1-4; D not resolved. This specimen was peripheral blood, taken on day 0 of AZD1222 vaccination. The receptor was isolated from an adult in good health. The DNA of the CDR3 is TGTGCCAGCAGACCATACAGCTCAACTAATGAAAAACTGTTTTTT. Translating it yields CASRPYSSTNEKLFF. The full variable domain, its missing parts supplied by reference TRBV7-9 and TRBJ1-4, is DTGVSQNPRHKITKRGQNVTFRCDPISEHNRLYWYRQTLGQGPEFLTYFQNEAQLEKSRLLSDRFSAERPKGSFSTLEIQRTEQGDSAMYLCASRPYSSTNEKLFFGSGTQLSVL.